This is a list of T cell receptor beta chains from one sample in a study. TCRdb re-analysed the RT-PCR reads in MiXCR, keeping a single row per CDR3 protein. The data hold more than 600,000 distinct CDR3 sequences, with 11% to 15% observed a single time. Sequencing was performed on memory CD4+ T cells from blood. The origin of the receptors is a female donor in good health, serving as a healthy control. Both conserved end residues are part of each CDR3. Each record gives: V gene, J gene, clone size, D gene, CDR3 protein, CDR3 DNA. D genes are given only for firm matches. Clone size, where shown, is once, few, many, or a class for clones that have expanded.

>TRBV6-5|TRBJ1-2|few|NA
CASSRTKVSDGYTF
TGTGCCAGCAGCCGTACCAAAGTCAGCGATGGCTACACCTTC
>TRBV24-1|TRBJ1-5|NA|NA
CATSDTTGLGNQPQHF
TGTGCCACCAGTGATACAACAGGGTTGGGCAATCAGCCCCAGCATTTT
>TRBV28|TRBJ1-5|few|NA
CAFGTSARGPQHF
TGTGCCTTTGGGACCTCCGCCCGGGGGCCCCAGCATTTT
>TRBV12-3/TRBV12-4|TRBJ2-5|many|TRBD2
CASSLGLAAQETQYF
TGTGCCAGCAGTTTGGGCCTAGCGGCCCAAGAGACCCAGTACTTC
>TRBV7-3|TRBJ2-7|few|NA
CASSSHEGREQYF
TGTGCCAGCAGCTCTCACGAGGGGCGGGAGCAGTACTTC
>TRBV6-5|TRBJ2-7|many|NA
CASSPRRGPYEQYF
TGTGCCAGCAGCCCTAGGCGGGGACCCTACGAGCAGTACTTC
>TRBV6-1|TRBJ1-1|few|NA
CASLGERNTEAFF
TGTGCCAGCCTAGGAGAACGGAACACTGAAGCTTTCTTT
>TRBV7-4|TRBJ1-4|NA|NA
CASSLEGDTQTNEKLFF
TGTGCCAGCAGCTTAGAGGGGGACACTCAAACTAATGAAAAACTGTTTTTT
>TRBV5-1|TRBJ1-3|few|NA
CASSLDSERDTIYF
TGCGCCAGCAGCTTGGACTCCGAAAGGGACACCATATATTTT
>TRBV12-3/TRBV12-4|TRBJ2-3|few|NA
CASAREITDTQYF
TGTGCCAGCGCCAGGGAGATCACAGATACGCAGTATTTT
>TRBV4-3|TRBJ2-5|few|TRBD2
CASSRFLTSGNIETQYF
TGCGCCAGCAGCCGTTTCTTGACTAGCGGGAATATAGAGACCCAGTACTTC
>TRBV11-2|TRBJ2-1|NA|NA
CASSLIKGLGMGEQFF
TGTGCCAGCAGCTTAATAAAGGGACTGGGAATGGGTGAGCAGTTCTTC
>TRBV6-1|TRBJ1-3|NA|NA
CASSEWSGTVTQGGNTIYF
TGTGCCAGCAGTGAATGGTCGGGGACGGTCACCCAAGGAGGAAACACCATATATTTT
>TRBV12-3/TRBV12-4|TRBJ2-3|many|TRBD1
CASSLGQAGTDTQYF
TGTGCCAGCAGTTTGGGACAGGCGGGTACAGATACGCAGTATTTT
>TRBV20-1|TRBJ1-2|few|NA
CSATSGGRGGYTF
TGCAGTGCGACCTCGGGGGGAAGGGGTGGCTACACCTTC
>TRBV30|TRBJ1-1|few|NA
CAWSVRQLNTEAFF
TGTGCCTGGAGTGTGCGACAGCTGAACACTGAAGCTTTCTTT
>TRBV9|TRBJ2-7|few|TRBD1
CASSAGGQGTEQYF
TGTGCCAGCAGCGCTGGAGGACAGGGTACCGAGCAGTACTTC
>TRBV18|TRBJ1-2|NA|NA
CASSRNGQGLDGYTF
TGTGCCAGCTCACGTAACGGGCAGGGGCTCGATGGCTACACCTTC
>TRBV20-1|TRBJ2-7|few|NA
CSARGRYYEQYF
TGCAGTGCTAGAGGCCGGTACTACGAGCAGTACTTC
>TRBV27|TRBJ1-4|NA|NA
CASHPVRGLSTNEKLFF
TGTGCCAGCCACCCAGTACGGGGACTCTCAACTAATGAAAAACTGTTTTTT
>TRBV20-1|TRBJ1-1|many|NA
CSARPPRGVGTEAFF
TGCAGTGCTAGGCCCCCCCGGGGTGTGGGGACTGAAGCTTTCTTT
>TRBV18|TRBJ1-2|NA|NA
CASSPPGAGVALPYGYTF
TGTGCCAGCTCACCACCGGGGGCAGGGGTCGCTTTACCCTATGGCTACACCTTC
>TRBV10-3|TRBJ2-1|few|NA
CAISESTRGDEQFF
TGTGCCATCAGTGAGTCAACCCGGGGTGATGAGCAGTTCTTC
>TRBV27|TRBJ2-1|many|TRBD2
CASSLLSGTSRNEQFF
TGTGCCAGCAGTTTATTGAGCGGGACCTCTAGAAATGAGCAGTTCTTC
>TRBV12-3/TRBV12-4|TRBJ1-5|many|NA
CASSFRQTNQPQHF
TGTGCCAGCAGTTTTCGGCAGACCAATCAGCCCCAGCATTTT
>TRBV7-2|TRBJ2-3|few|TRBD1
CASSERQGLGTQYF
TGTGCCAGCAGCGAGAGACAGGGGTTGGGTACGCAGTATTTT
>TRBV5-1|TRBJ2-2|few|NA
CASSSSEISGELFF
TGCGCCAGCAGCTCCTCGGAAATCTCCGGGGAGCTGTTTTTT
>TRBV7-9|TRBJ2-7|NA|TRBD1
CASSLEPGGEQYF
TGTGCCAGCAGCTTAGAGCCAGGGGGCGAGCAGTACTTC
>TRBV20-1|TRBJ2-7|many|TRBD2
CSARGLAAEQYF
TGCAGTGCTAGGGGACTAGCGGCCGAGCAGTACTTC
>TRBV15|TRBJ2-1|few|TRBD2
CATVAGGSSYNEQFF
TGTGCCACCGTAGCGGGGGGGAGCTCCTACAATGAGCAGTTCTTC
>TRBV7-2|TRBJ2-2|NA|TRBD1
CASNLQGRGGELFF
TGTGCCAGCAACTTACAGGGGCGAGGCGGGGAGCTGTTTTTT
>TRBV3-1|TRBJ1-3|few|NA
CASSQHVGSSGNTIYF
TGTGCCAGCAGCCAACACGTAGGCTCCTCTGGAAACACCATATATTTT
>TRBV20-1|TRBJ2-1|NA|NA
CSARGNLGGPFNEQFF
TGCAGTGCTAGGGGTAATCTGGGGGGACCCTTCAATGAGCAGTTCTTC
>TRBV5-1|TRBJ2-1|NA|TRBD2
CASSRGVAGGSYNEQFF
TGCGCCAGCAGCAGAGGGGTAGCGGGAGGTTCCTACAATGAGCAGTTCTTC
>TRBV7-8|TRBJ2-1|NA|TRBD2
CASSLGDLAGEDEQFF
TGTGCCAGCAGCTTAGGGGACTTAGCGGGAGAAGATGAGCAGTTCTTC
>TRBV9|TRBJ1-3|NA|NA
CASSSGGSSSGNTIYF
TGTGCCAGCAGCTCGGGGGGTAGCAGCTCTGGAAACACCATATATTTT
>TRBV11-2|TRBJ2-1|few|NA
CASSVRVAEYNEQFF
TGTGCCAGCAGTGTAAGAGTAGCGGAATACAATGAGCAGTTCTTC
>TRBV12-3/TRBV12-4|TRBJ2-2|many|TRBD1
CASSFGRQGSSGELFF
TGTGCCAGCAGTTTCGGCAGACAGGGGTCGTCCGGGGAGCTGTTTTTT
>TRBV20-1|TRBJ1-6|NA|NA
CSARGGRSHDDMGF
TGCAGTGCTAGAGGGGGAAGGTCCCACGACGATATGGGCTTT
>TRBV5-5|TRBJ2-2|many|NA
CASSLGRGRMGELFF
TGTGCCAGCAGCTTGGGCAGGGGAAGGATGGGGGAGCTGTTTTTT
>TRBV20-1|TRBJ2-3|few|NA
CSARPVVPFTDTQYF
TGCAGTGCTAGGCCCGTTGTTCCTTTCACAGATACGCAGTATTTT
>TRBV4-1|TRBJ2-5|NA|NA
CASSQQVGPGETQYF
TGCGCCAGCAGCCAACAAGTAGGACCGGGAGAGACCCAGTACTTC
>TRBV12-3/TRBV12-4|TRBJ2-3|few|TRBD2
CASILQASGSTDTQYF
TGTGCCAGCATCCTCCAGGCTAGCGGGAGCACAGATACGCAGTATTTT
>TRBV18|TRBJ2-6|NA|NA
CASSLANSGANVLTF
TGTGCCAGCTCATTAGCAAACTCTGGGGCCAACGTCCTGACTTTC
>TRBV5-1|TRBJ1-1|many|NA
CASSLEDKNTEAFF
TGCGCCAGCAGCTTGGAGGACAAGAACACTGAAGCTTTCTTT